One and the same sample provided the 25 T cell receptor beta chains below, sequenced in a study of T cell responses to AZD1222 COVID-19 vaccine. Measured with immunoSEQ multiplex PCR; TCRdb has only the in-frame clones, and not every one. The sample includes 120,000 or so clones, more than 70% of them seen just once. Sequences were derived from peripheral blood, sampled 28 days after the second AZD1222 dose. The receptors stem from an adult who received the AZD1222 COVID-19 vaccine.

This chain joins TRBV9 and TRBJ2-5; 7 bases match TRBD2. Germline V gene sequence: CDR1 SGDLS, CDR2 YYNGEE. The CDR3 has 17 residues. With V trimmed by 1 base and J by 4 bases, 13 bases remained unmatched. This CDR3 is CASSVTPGGAGTETQYF. CDR3 coding DNA: TGTGCCAGCAGCGTAACCCCCGGGGGAGCGGGAACAGAGACCCAGTACTTC.

The rearrangement joins TRBV7-3 to TRBJ2-7; no firm D call. This CDR3 region has 12 residues. Germline-derived CDR1 and CDR2 are SGHTA and FQGTGA. The V end lost 2 bases, the J end lost 9 bases, and 11 bases lay between the germline ends. The CDR3 DNA sequence: TGTGCCAGCAGCTTAGGCTCTTGGGGGCAGTACTTC. Residues: CASSLGSWGQYF.

The gene calls are TRBV29-1 and TRBJ1-1; D not certain. The CDR3 contains 11 residues. The germline V gene has CDR1 SQVTM and CDR2 ANQGSEA. Trimming left V 4 bases short and J 3 bases short, with 6 bases between. CDR3 in amino acids: CSVAPYTEAFF. CDR3 bases: TGCAGCGTTGCGCCGTACACTGAAGCTTTCTTT.

The chain uses TRBV9 and TRBJ1-2; D gene uncertain. The V gene lost 5 bases and the J gene lost 5 bases, with 7 bases spanning the gap. CDR3 length: 11 amino acids. The germline V gene encodes CDR1 SGDLS and CDR2 YYNGEE. The CDR3 reads CASREGYGYTF. As DNA, the CDR3 is TGTGCCAGCAGGGAGGGATATGGCTACACCTTC.

The chain is built from TRBV5-1 and TRBJ1-2; D not certain. V dropped 0 bases and J dropped 2 bases, with 8 bases sitting between them. The CDR3 spans 14 residues. Germline V gives CDR1 SGHRS, CDR2 YFSETQ. Here the CDR3 reads CASSLDVGNYGYTF. The CDR3 nucleotides are TGCGCCAGCAGCTTGGACGTGGGAAACTATGGCTACACCTTC.

The chain couples TRBV2 to TRBJ1-1; 7 positions agree with TRBD1. J gave up 0 bases and V 6 bases, and 10 bases lay outside the gene matches. Germline CDR1 SNHLY, CDR2 FYNNEI. The CDR3 is made up of 16 amino acids. The CDR3 is CASSRPRQGLNTEAFF. The CDR3 DNA reads TGTGCCAGCAGCCGCCCCAGACAGGGACTGAACACTGAAGCTTTCTTT.

The chain uses TRBV24-1 and TRBJ1-5; no clear D gene. Trimming removed 5 bases from V and 0 bases from J, with 4 bases in between. This CDR3 has 13 residues. Germline V gene data show CDR1 as KGHDR and CDR2 as SFDVKD. Written as DNA, the CDR3 is TGTGCCACCAGTGGGTCTAGCAATCAGCCCCAGCATTTT. It specifies CATSGSSNQPQHF.

The chain links TRBV7-9 to TRBJ2-5; TRBD1 aligns across 7 bases. The germline gives CDR1 SEHNR, CDR2 FQNEAQ (reference sequence). This CDR3 is 16 amino acids long. Unmatched junction bases numbered 14, after V lost 5 bases and J lost 5 bases. DNA of the CDR3: TGTGCCAGCAGCCCGAACCGGGACAGTCGGCGGGAGACCCAGTACTTC. Protein product: CASSPNRDSRRETQYF. The whole variable domain, remainder taken from reference TRBV7-9 and TRBJ2-5, is DTGVSQNPRHKITKRGQNVTFRCDPISEHNRLYWYRQTLGQGPEFLTYFQNEAQLEKSRLLSDRFSAERPKGSFSTLEIQRTEQGDSAMYLCASSPNRDSRRETQYFGPGTRLLVL.

The V call is TRBV3-1 (or the pseudogene TRBV3-2), the J call TRBJ2-3; 12 bases align to TRBD1. CDR1 and CDR2 (germline): LGHDT, YNNKEL (reference sequence). The trim removed 1 base at V and 3 bases at J, leaving 5 bases unmatched. The CDR3 is 17 amino acids. CDR3 in DNA: TGTGCCAGCAGCCAAGTAGCGGGACAGGGGGCGACAGATACGCAGTATTTT. Translating gives CASSQVAGQGATDTQYF.

This chain joins TRBV6-5 and TRBJ1-2; 7 bases map to TRBD1. The V gene's germline CDR1 is MNHEY and CDR2 SVGAGI. The trim removed 4 bases at V and 5 bases at J, leaving 10 bases unmatched. The length of the CDR3 is 15 residues. The CDR3 loop reads CASSLYQGGNYGYTF. DNA for the CDR3: TGTGCCAGCAGTTTGTATCAGGGGGGGAATTATGGCTACACCTTC.

The V gene is TRBV11-1, the J gene TRBJ1-1, with a possible D match to TRBD1 (5 bases). V was trimmed by 2 bases and J by 4 bases, leaving 11 bases between them. The CDR3 is 14 amino acids. Germline CDR1 SGHAT, CDR2 FQDESV (reference sequence). The CDR3 protein is CASSLSDTLTEAFF. The DNA for the CDR3 is TGTGCCAGCAGCTTATCGGACACCCTCACTGAAGCTTTCTTT. The full variable domain, completed using reference TRBV11-1 and TRBJ1-1, is EAEVAQSPRYKITEKSQAVAFWCDPISGHATLYWYRQILGQGPELLVQFQDESVVDDSQLPKDRFSAERLKGVDSTLKIQPAELGDSAMYLCASSLSDTLTEAFFGQGTRLTVV.

This clone is a singleton in its sample. V gene TRBV7-2 combines with J gene TRBJ1-1; 9 bases map to TRBD1. V shed 5 bases, J shed 8 bases, and the junction held 9 bases outside the gene matches. The CDR3 runs 14 residues. Germline loops: CDR1 SGHTA, CDR2 FQGNSA. CDR3 region: CASSRGQGSSEAFF. The CDR3, as DNA: TGTGCCAGCAGCCGCGGACAGGGGAGTTCGGAAGCTTTCTTT. Drawing the rest from reference TRBV7-2 and TRBJ1-1, the complete variable domain is GAGVSQSPSNKVTEKGKDVELRCDPISGHTALYWYRQSLGQGLEFLIYFQGNSAPDKSGLPSDRFSAERTGGSVSTLTIQRTQQEDSAVYLCASSRGQGSSEAFFGQGTRLTVV.

The DNA of the CDR3 is TGTGCCACCAGTGATTTGCCTAGCGGGGGAATACCTAATGAGCAGTTCTTC. Amino acids: CATSDLPSGGIPNEQFF. The rearrangement links TRBV24-1 to TRBJ2-1, with 10 positions matching TRBD2. The length of the CDR3 is 17 residues. With V trimmed by 0 bases and J by 7 bases, 8 bases remained unmatched. CDR1 is KGHDR, CDR2 SFDVKD, per germline.

V gene TRBV2 combines with J gene TRBJ1-3; D is unresolved. V lost 2 bases and J lost 0, with 8 bases in between. The CDR3 extends over 15 amino acids. The germline CDR1 and CDR2 sequences are SNHLY and FYNNEI. In DNA, the CDR3 is TGTGCCAGCAGTGAACTCGGGTTCTCTGGAAACACCATATATTTT. This encodes CASSELGFSGNTIYF.

V gene TRBV20-1 combines with J gene TRBJ2-3; D unresolved. Looked up from germline, CDR1 is DFQATT and CDR2 is SNEGSKA (reference sequence). The CDR3 spans 10 residues. With 6 bases removed from V and 3 bases from J, the gap between germline ends came to 4 bases. CDR3 in amino acids: CSADTDTQYF. The CDR3, as DNA: TGCAGTGCGGATACAGATACGCAGTATTTT.

The chain has TRBV6-2 or TRBV6-3 and TRBJ1-5; 9 bases agree with TRBD1. Germline-derived CDR1 and CDR2 are MNHEY and SVGEGT. The CDR3 spans 17 residues. V dropped 6 bases and J dropped 0; count of bases not matched to a gene: 9. DNA of the CDR3: TGTGCCAGCAGCCCTGACAGGGGGTTCAATAGCAATCAGCCCCAGCATTTT. It codes for CASSPDRGFNSNQPQHF.

This chain joins TRBV19 and TRBJ1-5, with D possibly being TRBD1 (5 bases). The CDR3 spans 15 residues. Trimming stripped 5 bases from V and 0 bases from J, with 11 bases between. Germline assignment: CDR1 LNHDA and CDR2 SQIVND (reference sequence). CDR3 nucleotide sequence: TGTGCCAGTAGTCAGGGAATCTATAGCAATCAGCCCCAGCATTTT. This translates into CASSQGIYSNQPQHF.

The chain has TRBV27 and TRBJ2-1; 8 bases are a match to TRBD1. Germline CDR1 MNHEY, CDR2 SMNVEV (reference sequence). The V and J ends lost 0 bases and 7 bases, in that order; junction bases with no gene match: 5. This CDR3 is built from 15 residues. CDR3 nucleotides: TGTGCCAGCAGTTTATCGACAGGGGCGATAAATGAGCAGTTCTTC. Its protein is CASSLSTGAINEQFF.

A single count supports this clone. As DNA, the CDR3 is TGTGCCAGCAGCTTTTTTACTAGCAGTCTTGAGCAGTACTTC. It encodes CASSFFTSSLEQYF. The gene calls are TRBV11-2 and TRBJ2-7; TRBD2 is a possible D gene (6 bases). In germline, CDR1 is SGHAT, CDR2 FQNNGV. The CDR3 runs to 14 residues. V was pared by 3 bases and J by 7 bases, with 16 bases between.

The chain couples TRBV11-1 to TRBJ1-6; D unresolved. The V end lost 3 bases, the J end lost 9 bases, and 9 bases lay between the germline ends. Germline CDR1 and CDR2: SGHAT and FQDESV (reference sequence). There are 13 residues in the CDR3. This chain's CDR3 is CASSFFSGSPLHF. CDR3 nucleotide sequence: TGTGCCAGCAGCTTCTTCAGTGGTTCACCCCTCCACTTT.

This chain links TRBV7-9 with TRBJ1-2; the D is unclear. V lost 6 bases and J lost 1, with 9 bases in between. The germline V gene encodes CDR1 SEHNR and CDR2 FQNEAQ (reference sequence). The CDR3 loop spans 13 amino acids. The CDR3 sequence is CASRPTVNYGYTF. The CDR3 nucleotides are TGTGCCAGCAGGCCAACAGTTAACTATGGCTACACCTTC.

The chain carries TRBV29-1 and TRBJ2-7; 7 positions match TRBD1. V lost 4 bases and J lost 0; bases outside the gene matches: 0. The length of the CDR3 is 12 residues. Germline V gene sequence: CDR1 SQVTM, CDR2 ANQGSEA. The CDR3 DNA is TGCAGCGTTGGACAGGGCTCCTACGAGCAGTACTTC. This sequence encodes CSVGQGSYEQYF.

The V call is TRBV9, the J call TRBJ1-6, with D uncertain. Germline V gene data show CDR1 as SGDLS and CDR2 as YYNGEE. The V end lost 4 bases, the J end lost 2 bases, and 7 bases lay between the germline ends. CDR3 size: 14 residues. Here the CDR3 reads CASSKGTYNSPLHF. CDR3 in DNA: TGTGCCAGCAGCAAAGGGACCTATAATTCACCCCTCCACTTT.

This chain links TRBV7-2 with TRBJ2-7, with D possibly matching TRBD1 (6 bases). V was pared by 3 bases and J by 2 bases, with 17 bases between. The CDR3 is made up of 16 amino acids. Germline-derived CDR1 and CDR2 are SGHTA and FQGNSA. CDR3 DNA sequence: TGTGCCAGCAGCTTGGCGCACCTAGGACAGACCTACGAGCAGTACTTC. Its protein product is CASSLAHLGQTYEQYF.

This rearrangement joins TRBV29-1 to TRBJ1-1; 8 bases are shared with TRBD1. This CDR3 is 12 amino acids long. Trimming removed 4 bases from V and 3 bases from J; junction bases left unmatched: 1. The V gene's germline CDR1 is SQVTM and CDR2 ANQGSEA. For the CDR3, the DNA is TGCAGCGTTGCACAGGGGGACACTGAAGCTTTCTTT. Its translation is CSVAQGDTEAFF.